This TCR beta chain stems from a study of a mutant IDH1 vaccine in newly diagnosed glioma. The study, taken as a whole, reports: Induction of immune responses by the vaccine occurred in just under 95% of patients.

TCRdb's table, derived via immunoSEQ multiplex PCR, lists solely in-frame clones and lacks some. Of about 64,000 clones listed, around 84% were seen once; the top ten hold approximately 9.1%. Time point specified: week 11, during vaccination. The study gave 300 ug of mutant IDH1 20-mer peptide per vaccine dose, with topical imiquimod. Of note for this clone: Its specificity is unknown.

This sample comprised PBMCs, obtained from a glioma patient whose treatment included an IDH1 peptide vaccine. This receptor was obtained from a woman aged 45 to 65 with glioma.

DNA of the CDR3: TGTGCCAGCAGCTTGGCCGCGAGGGCAACTAATGAAAAACTGTTTTTT. The encoded protein is CASSLAARATNEKLFF. The chain links TRBV5-8 to TRBJ1-4, with unresolved D. The V end lost 0 bases, the J end lost 0 bases, and 9 bases lay between the germline ends. From germline, CDR1 is SGHTS and CDR2 YDEGEE. The CDR3 totals 16 residues.